The 27 T cell receptor beta chains listed next were all sequenced from one sample in a study of OX40 agonist ivuxolimab in advanced cancers. Measured with immunoSEQ multiplex PCR; TCRdb has only the in-frame clones, and not every one. This sample has over 30,000 clones, with about 90% found just once. This sample comprised CD4+ or CD8+ T cells sorted from blood, obtained in a trial of the OX40 agonist ivuxolimab. The receptors were gathered from an adult with an advanced solid tumor such as melanoma, head and neck, liver or kidney cancer.

The chain uses TRBV7-6 and TRBJ2-2; D is perhaps TRBD2 (5 bases). This CDR3 is built from 12 residues. V was trimmed by 5 bases and J by 7 bases, leaving 8 bases between them. CDR1 is SGHVS, CDR2 FNYEAQ, per germline. CDR3 protein: CASSIGGGELFF. In DNA, the CDR3 is TGTGCCAGCAGCATCGGAGGCGGGGAGCTGTTTTTT.

The V gene is TRBV11-1, the J gene TRBJ2-1; D tentatively fits TRBD1 or TRBD2 (5 bases each). Germline V gene sequence: CDR1 SGHAT, CDR2 FQDESV (reference sequence). This CDR3 is built from 12 residues. V gave up 2 bases and J gave up 8 bases, with 7 bases separating them. The chain's CDR3 is CASSLQGHEQFF. The CDR3 DNA reads as TGTGCCAGCAGCTTACAGGGACATGAGCAGTTCTTC. The full variable domain, rest sourced from reference TRBV11-1 and TRBJ2-1, is EAEVAQSPRYKITEKSQAVAFWCDPISGHATLYWYRQILGQGPELLVQFQDESVVDDSQLPKDRFSAERLKGVDSTLKIQPAELGDSAMYLCASSLQGHEQFFGPGTRLTVL.

J is TRBJ2-1 and V is TRBV7-2; 9 nucleotides line up with TRBD2. V lost 2 bases, J lost 6 bases, and 5 bases stayed unmatched. The CDR3 loop spans 15 amino acids. Germline assignment: CDR1 SGHTA and CDR2 FQGNSA. The CDR3, as DNA: TGTGCCAGCAGCTTAATTTCTAGCGGGGCCAATGAGCAGTTCTTC. As protein: CASSLISSGANEQFF.

The J gene is TRBJ1-6, the V gene TRBV14; D remains ambiguous. CDR1 and CDR2 from the germline V gene are SGHDN and FVKESK. V shed 1 base and J shed 10 bases, with 8 bases lying between them. The CDR3 is 13 residues long. The DNA for the CDR3 is TGTGCCAGCAGCCAAGCTAGGGAATCACCCCTCCACTTT. This gives the protein CASSQARESPLHF.

The chain has TRBV19 and TRBJ2-2; the match to TRBD1 covers 8 bases. The CDR3 is made up of 14 amino acids. The ends lost 3 bases at V and 4 bases at J; junction bases unmatched: 1. CDR1 is LNHDA and CDR2 is SQIVND in the germline V gene (reference sequence). In nucleotides, the CDR3 is TGTGCCAGTAGTATGCAGGGGGCCACCGGGGAGCTGTTTTTT. Protein: CASSMQGATGELFF.

V usage is TRBV5-1 and J usage is TRBJ2-7; D remains unclear. The germline V gene has CDR1 SGHRS and CDR2 YFSETQ. The CDR3 is 11 residues long. V gave up 5 bases and J gave up 5 bases, with 8 bases separating them. The CDR3 here is CASSQDHEQYF. CDR3 bases: TGCGCCAGCAGTCAAGACCACGAGCAGTACTTC.

This chain connects TRBV11-2 to TRBJ2-2; TRBD1 aligns across 11 bases. V trimming: 2 bases; J trimming: 4 bases; junction bases outside the gene matches: 12. The CDR3 extends over 19 amino acids. Germline-derived CDR1 and CDR2 are SGHAT and FQNNGV. The CDR3 nucleotides are TGTGCCAGCAGCTTATCTCATCGGGGGACAGGGGGGAGCACCGGGGAGCTGTTTTTT. Translated, it gives CASSLSHRGTGGSTGELFF.

The CDR3 spells CASSLDRVNEQFF. DNA for the CDR3: TGTGCCAGCAGCTTAGATAGAGTGAATGAGCAGTTCTTC. This chain joins TRBV11-2 and TRBJ2-1; no reliable D call. With 0 bases removed from V and 7 bases from J, the gap between germline ends came to 7 bases. In germline, CDR1 is SGHAT, CDR2 FQNNGV. The CDR3 contains 13 residues.

The chain employs TRBV11-2 and TRBJ1-2; the D is unclear. The V gene's germline CDR1 is SGHAT and CDR2 FQNNGV. The germline V and J ends were trimmed by 3 bases and 7 bases, with 9 bases remaining between them. This CDR3 region has 12 residues. CDR3: CASSFGLSGYTF. CDR3 DNA sequence: TGTGCCAGCAGCTTTGGACTCAGTGGCTACACCTTC.

The V call is TRBV6-6, the J call TRBJ1-2; TRBD1 matches at 8 bases. This CDR3 comprises 16 residues. The V segment lost 1 base and the J segment 1 base; nucleotides outside the gene matches: 5. Germline loops: CDR1 MNHNY, CDR2 SVGAGI (reference sequence). The CDR3 DNA reads TGTGCCAGCAGTTACTGGACAGGGCTCAGTAACTATGGCTACACCTTC. The encoded protein is CASSYWTGLSNYGYTF.

The chain couples TRBV9 to TRBJ2-1; D assignment may be TRBD1 or TRBD2 (5 bases each). Germline CDR1 reads SGDLS; CDR2 reads YYNGEE. The germline V and J ends were trimmed by 0 bases and 7 bases, with 20 bases remaining between them. The CDR3 consists of 17 residues. CDR3 sequence (DNA): TGTGCCAGCAGCGTAGAGGGTTCAGGGAGACTGAGGAATGAGCAGTTCTTC. As protein: CASSVEGSGRLRNEQFF.

This chain connects TRBV27 to TRBJ2-2; D remains unclear. The V end lost 3 bases, the J end lost 4 bases, and 15 bases lay between the germline ends. The CDR3 covers 16 residues. CDR1 and CDR2 from the germline V gene are MNHEY and SMNVEV (reference sequence). CDR3 in amino acids: CASSFSPNTVTGELFF. The CDR3 DNA reads TGTGCCAGCAGTTTTTCCCCGAACACCGTCACCGGGGAGCTGTTTTTT.

This clone was seen a few times. V is TRBV2 and J is TRBJ1-6; D might be TRBD1 (5 bases). The V gene's germline CDR1 is SNHLY and CDR2 FYNNEI. The CDR3 covers 16 residues. Trimming cost V 6 bases and J 5 bases, with 17 bases left between them. CDR3 bases: TGTGCCAGCAGCTTGGACACGGGCGGGCATAATTCACCCCTCCACTTT. Residues: CASSLDTGGHNSPLHF.

This chain links TRBV7-9 with TRBJ1-2, with TRBD1 as a possible D gene (5 bases). V was trimmed by 5 bases and J by 6 bases, leaving 16 bases between them. This CDR3 region has 14 residues. CDR1 is SEHNR and CDR2 is FQNEAQ in the germline V gene (reference sequence). This chain's CDR3 is CASSGRGVAHGYTF. The DNA of the CDR3 is TGTGCCAGCAGCGGCCGGGGCGTCGCTCATGGCTACACCTTC.

The chain couples TRBV6-1 to TRBJ2-7; TRBD1 might be the D (6 bases). Germline V gene lookup returns CDR1 MNHNS and CDR2 SASEGT. The CDR3 has 12 residues. Trimming cost V 4 bases and J 2 bases, with 6 bases left between them. CDR3 in amino acids: CASSGDTYEQYF. DNA for the CDR3: TGTGCCAGCAGTGGGGACACCTACGAGCAGTACTTC.

The chain carries TRBV6-1 and TRBJ1-1, with a tentative D call TRBD1 (6 bases). Germline CDR1 is MNHNS and CDR2 is SASEGT. The CDR3 covers 13 residues. Trimming removed 4 bases at V and 8 bases at J, with 14 bases between. In DNA form, the CDR3 reads TGTGCCAGCAGTGCCACTCAGGGGCTGGAAGCTTTCTTT. This encodes CASSATQGLEAFF.

V usage is TRBV28 and J usage is TRBJ1-1; no definite D call. Germline CDR1 MDHEN, CDR2 SYDVKM. The CDR3 totals 13 residues. Deletions cut 2 bases from V and 5 bases from J, with 9 bases between. CDR3 protein: CASSLDRRTEAFF. DNA of the CDR3: TGTGCCAGCAGTTTAGACCGGCGGACTGAAGCTTTCTTT.

The rearrangement links TRBV6-1 to TRBJ2-7; D perhaps matches TRBD1 (6 bases). V was trimmed by 2 bases and J by 3 bases, leaving 11 bases between them. This CDR3 is 14 amino acids long. Germline V CDR1 and CDR2: MNHNS, SASEGT. The CDR3 nucleotides are TGTGCCAGCAGTGAACCTCGGACAGTCTACGAGCAGTACTTC. Residues: CASSEPRTVYEQYF.

This chain links TRBV7-2 with TRBJ2-3; 8 bases fit TRBD2. CDR1 and CDR2 from the germline V gene are SGHTA and FQGNSA. The trim removed 4 bases at V and 5 bases at J, leaving 11 bases unmatched. This CDR3 is built from 16 residues. CDR3 sequence (DNA): TGTGCCAGCAGCTACCCGGGGGGGCCGGCTAAAGATACGCAGTATTTT. Its protein product is CASSYPGGPAKDTQYF. Variable domain in full (rest from reference TRBV7-2 and TRBJ2-3): GAGVSQSPSNKVTEKGKDVELRCDPISGHTALYWYRQSLGQGLEFLIYFQGNSAPDKSGLPSDRFSAERTGGSVSTLTIQRTQQEDSAVYLCASSYPGGPAKDTQYFGPGTRLTVL.

V gene TRBV21-1 combines with J gene TRBJ2-3. TRBV21-1 is termed a pseudogene. The CDR3 contains 16 residues. CDR3 sequence reads: CASSKVVWVMADTQYF. CDR3 coding DNA: TGTGCCAGCAGCAAAGTCGTTTGGGTAATGGCAGATACGCAGTATTTT.

DNA of the CDR3: TGTGCCAGCAGGGCCGGGACAGTCTATAATTCACCCCTCCACTTT. Translating it yields CASRAGTVYNSPLHF. V and J are TRBV28 and TRBJ1-6; 7 bases agree with TRBD1. V lost 6 bases to trimming and J lost 3 bases; unmatched junction nucleotides: 5. Germline V gene data show CDR1 as MDHEN and CDR2 as SYDVKM. The CDR3 totals 15 residues. The full variable domain, rest sourced from reference TRBV28 and TRBJ1-6, is DVKVTQSSRYLVKRTGEKVFLECVQDMDHENMFWYRQDPGLGLRLIYFSYDVKMKEKGDIPEGYSVSREKKERFSLILESASTNQTSMYLCASRAGTVYNSPLHFGNGTRLTVT.

The DNA for the CDR3 is TGTGCCAGCAGCTCACGGACAGGACCCACCGGGGAGCTGTTTTTT. It codes for CASSSRTGPTGELFF. This chain uses TRBV7-9 with TRBJ2-2, with TRBD1 matching 7 bases. Germline V gives CDR1 SEHNR, CDR2 FQNEAQ (reference sequence). This CDR3 comprises 15 residues. The junction had 6 bases not matched to a gene; V was cut back by 4 bases and J by 4 bases.

Only a few counts were recorded for this clone. The chain is built from TRBV4-1 and TRBJ1-5, with D unresolved. V was pared by 6 bases and J by 5 bases, with 14 bases between. This CDR3 is built from 14 residues. Germline V CDR1 and CDR2: MGHRA, YSYEKL. Here the CDR3 reads CASSPLGRDQPQHF. The CDR3 DNA reads as TGCGCCAGCAGTCCGTTAGGTAGGGATCAGCCCCAGCATTTT.

The V and J genes are TRBV28 and TRBJ2-5, with D uncertain. Germline V lookup: CDR1 MDHEN, CDR2 SYDVKM. The CDR3 loop spans 11 amino acids. Trimming pared 5 bases from V and 5 bases from J, leaving 6 bases between. Here the CDR3 DNA reads TGTGCCAGCAGTAAAACGGAGACCCAGTACTTC. Encoded protein: CASSKTETQYF.

The V gene is TRBV5-1, the J gene TRBJ2-5, with TRBD2 matching 15 bases. Germline lookup yields CDR1 SGHRS and CDR2 YFSETQ. The length of the CDR3 is 18 residues. V lost 4 bases, J lost 4 bases, and 11 bases stayed unmatched. The CDR3 DNA is TGCGCCAGCAGCCTTGGACTAGCGGGAGGGCCGGGGCCAGAGACCCAGTACTTC. This translates into CASSLGLAGGPGPETQYF.

This sequence joins TRBV29-1 and TRBJ2-5, with D possibly TRBD2 on 5 matching bases. Germline values: CDR1 SQVTM, CDR2 ANQGSEA. CDR3 size: 14 residues. The V and J ends lost 7 bases and 5 bases respectively, with 20 bases between them. Here the CDR3 reads CSAGGRPEVETQYF. The CDR3 DNA reads as TGCAGCGCCGGAGGACGTCCGGAGGTTGAGACCCAGTACTTC.

The rearrangement links TRBV10-3 to TRBJ1-3, with D tentatively TRBD1 (5 bases). The V end lost 7 bases, the J end lost 1 base, and 8 bases lay between the germline ends. CDR1 and CDR2 from the germline V gene are ENHRY and SYGVKD. This CDR3 spans 13 amino acids. CDR3: CAITPGSGNTIYF. The CDR3 nucleotides read TGTGCCATCACCCCAGGGTCTGGAAACACCATATATTTT.